Following are 13 T cell receptor beta chains from one sample sequenced in a study of shared clonotypes between healthy human individuals. Profiling relied on immunoSEQ multiplex PCR, and the TCRdb table lists in-frame clones only, not all of them. The sample lists hundreds of thousands of clones, 55% to 85% occurring once. Sequenced: memory CD4+ T cells sorted from blood. Subset meaning: CD45RA-negative fraction. These receptors were obtained from a woman younger than 45 in good health.

The chain has TRBV7-6 and TRBJ2-5; 9 bases agree with TRBD2. The germline CDR1 and CDR2 sequences are SGHVS and FNYEAQ. V lost 1 base and J lost 2; bases outside the gene matches: 5. There are 16 residues in the CDR3. CDR3 amino acids: CASSLGAGGSQETQYF. The CDR3 DNA is TGTGCCAGCAGCTTAGGTGCGGGAGGGTCACAAGAGACCCAGTACTTC.

This clone was found a few times. V is TRBV6-1 and J is TRBJ2-7; 7 nucleotides align to TRBD2. The germline gives CDR1 MNHNS, CDR2 SASEGT. V shed 6 bases, J shed 5 bases, and the junction held 10 bases outside the gene matches. The CDR3 spans 14 residues. CDR3 sequence reads: CASSPSGGRNEQYF. As DNA, the CDR3 is TGTGCCAGCAGCCCCTCTGGCGGGAGAAACGAGCAGTACTTC.

The rearrangement uses TRBV10-3 and TRBJ1-1; D gene ambiguous. CDR1 and CDR2 (germline): ENHRY, SYGVKD. Trimming removed 4 bases at V and 1 base at J, with 7 bases between. The CDR3 spans 13 residues. The DNA of the CDR3 is TGTGCCATCAGTGGTCGCGGGAACACTGAAGCTTTCTTT. Translation gives CAISGRGNTEAFF.

The chain couples TRBV30 to TRBJ2-1; D gene ambiguous. The germline gives CDR1 GTSNPN, CDR2 SVGIG (reference sequence). The V gene lost 6 bases and the J gene lost 9 bases, with 9 bases spanning the gap. This CDR3 is built from 10 residues. The CDR3 coding sequence is TGTGCCTGTAAGGGTGGTGAGCAGTTCTTC. It codes for CACKGGEQFF.

The V gene is TRBV4-1, the J gene TRBJ1-5; no clear D gene. The CDR3 contains 13 residues. V was shortened by 0 bases and J by 6 bases, with 6 bases between the two germline ends. CDR1 is MGHRA, CDR2 YSYEKL, per germline. The CDR3 region has the DNA TGCGCCAGCAGCCAAGATCGTCGTCAGCCCCAGCATTTT. Translated: CASSQDRRQPQHF.

The CDR3 bases are TGTGCCAGCAGCGGATGGGGGCGCGGCAGTGAAAAACTGTTTTTT. It translates to CASSGWGRGSEKLFF. V and J are TRBV5-6 and TRBJ1-4; weak D call: TRBD1 (6 bases). With 4 bases removed from V and 7 bases from J, the gap between germline ends came to 17 bases. CDR3 size: 15 residues. Per germline, CDR1 SGHDT and CDR2 YYEEEE. Full variable domain (rest looked up from reference TRBV5-6 and TRBJ1-4): DAGVTQSPTHLIKTRGQQVTLRCSPKSGHDTVSWYQQALGQGPQFIFQYYEEEERQRGNFPDRFSGHQFPNYSSELNVNALLLGDSALYLCASSGWGRGSEKLFFGSGTQLSVL.

In its sample, this clone was seen a few times. The chain recombines TRBV4-1 with TRBJ1-2, with D unresolved. The CDR3 spans 14 residues. Trimming took 1 base from V and 6 from J, leaving 12 bases between them. Germline loops: CDR1 MGHRA, CDR2 YSYEKL. The CDR3 DNA sequence: TGCGCCAGCAGCCAAGCCCAGAAGTCTCATGGCTACACCTTC. Its translation: CASSQAQKSHGYTF.

The DNA for the CDR3 is TGTGCCAGCAGTGCGGCGGGAGGGCCCTCGCATGAGCAGTTCTTC. This translates into CASSAAGGPSHEQFF. The V gene is TRBV2, the J gene TRBJ2-1; 9 bases fit TRBD2. This CDR3 contains 15 residues. Losses at the gene ends were 4 bases for V and 8 bases for J; bases not matched to a gene: 9. Germline-derived CDR1 and CDR2 are SNHLY and FYNNEI. Full variable domain (outside the CDR3, taken from reference TRBV2 and TRBJ2-1): EPEVTQTPSHQVTQMGQEVILRCVPISNHLYFYWYRQILGQKVEFLVSFYNNEISEKSEIFDDQFSVERPDGSNFTLKIRSTKLEDSAMYFCASSAAGGPSHEQFFGPGTRLTVL.

The V call is TRBV15, the J call TRBJ2-3; TRBD2 aligns across 9 bases. J was trimmed by 5 bases and V by 0 bases; bases with no gene match: 6. The CDR3 runs to 16 residues. The germline gives CDR1 LNHNV, CDR2 YYDKDF (reference sequence). CDR3 region: CATSREMAGGGDTQYF. For the CDR3, the DNA is TGTGCCACCAGCAGAGAAATGGCGGGAGGGGGAGATACGCAGTATTTT.

The chain links TRBV6-1 to TRBJ1-3; 7 bases line up with TRBD1. Germline CDR1 is MNHNS and CDR2 is SASEGT. The V segment lost 8 bases and the J segment 0 bases; nucleotides outside the gene matches: 4. The CDR3 runs to 14 residues. The CDR3 here is CASSQGNSGNTIYF. For the CDR3, the DNA is TGTGCCAGCTCACAGGGGAACTCTGGAAACACCATATATTTT.

The table lists this clone with a count of one. The chain uses TRBV27 and TRBJ2-1; 11 bases are a match to TRBD2. Losses at the gene ends were 5 bases for V and 10 bases for J; bases not matched to a gene: 13. CDR1 is MNHEY, CDR2 SMNVEV, per germline (reference sequence). This CDR3 is 16 amino acids long. The chain's CDR3 is CASSAYGLAGGREQFF. The CDR3 region has the DNA TGTGCCAGCAGTGCATATGGGCTAGCGGGAGGTCGGGAGCAGTTCTTC.

This clone was detected ten times or more. The chain joins TRBV7-9 to TRBJ2-5; D gene ambiguous. Trimming removed 0 bases at V and 4 bases at J, with 9 bases between. The CDR3 spans 14 residues. Germline-derived CDR1 and CDR2 are SEHNR and FQNEAQ (reference sequence). DNA for the CDR3: TGTGCCAGCAGCTTAGCTATGGCGAGAGAGACCCAGTACTTC. Translation: CASSLAMARETQYF.

The CDR3 sequence: CAIMDRNTYEQYF. CDR3 sequence (DNA): TGTGCCATCATGGACAGGAACACCTACGAGCAGTACTTC. The V and J genes are TRBV10-3 and TRBJ2-7; TRBD1 matches at 7 bases. Germline V gene sequence: CDR1 ENHRY, CDR2 SYGVKD. J gave up 2 bases and V 7 bases, and 5 bases lay outside the gene matches. This CDR3 has 13 amino acids.